One sample yielded the 10 T cell receptor beta chains listed below, sequenced in a study of cytomegalovirus exposure and HLA in healthy donors. The primer mix had 60 Vbeta and 13 Jbeta primers. Generated by immunoSEQ multiplex PCR, the TCRdb table keeps only in-frame clones and is missing some. The sample lists 200,000 to 250,000 clones; over 75% were seen once. The specimen was PBMCs. The receptors here all came from a human donor in good health.

This clone was recorded once. The V and J genes are TRBV15 and TRBJ2-2; perhaps TRBD1 as D (5 bases). The V gene's germline CDR1 is LNHNV and CDR2 YYDKDF (reference sequence). Trimming removed 6 bases from V and 3 bases from J, with 11 bases in between. The CDR3 loop spans 14 amino acids. The CDR3 coding sequence is TGTGCCACCAGGAACAGGAGAGACACCGGGGAGCTGTTTTTT. Encoded protein: CATRNRRDTGELFF.

This chain connects TRBV5-8 to TRBJ2-7; 7 positions agree with TRBD1. The CDR3 contains 14 residues. Per the germline V gene, CDR1 is SGHTS and CDR2 is YDEGEE. Trimming took 3 bases from V and 1 from J; bases not matched to a gene: 4. The CDR3, as DNA: TGTGCCAGCAGCTCTCGGACAGGTTCCTACGAGCAGTACTTC. Translated, it gives CASSSRTGSYEQYF.

The chain combines TRBV19 with TRBJ2-5; the D gene is possibly TRBD2 (6 bases). There are 14 residues in the CDR3. Trimming removed 5 bases from V and 1 base from J, with 11 bases in between. Germline V gene lookup returns CDR1 LNHDA and CDR2 SQIVND (reference sequence). CDR3 coding DNA: TGTGCCAGTAGTCCGATGGGGGGCCAAGAGACCCAGTACTTC. Residues: CASSPMGGQETQYF.

The rearrangement links TRBV18 to TRBJ2-3, with 11 nucleotides matching TRBD2. V trimming: 8 bases; J trimming: 8 bases; junction bases outside the gene matches: 12. The CDR3 has 15 amino acids. Looked up from germline, CDR1 is KGHSH and CDR2 is LQKENI. The CDR3 DNA reads as TGTGCCAGCACCCTACTAGCGGGAGTTGAGGGTACGCAGTATTTT. Translated: CASTLLAGVEGTQYF.

This clone has just a few counts. The V call is TRBV2, the J call TRBJ2-5; 8 bases line up with TRBD1. The CDR3 totals 15 residues. J was trimmed by 3 bases and V by 5 bases; bases with no gene match: 8. Germline assignment: CDR1 SNHLY and CDR2 FYNNEI. DNA of the CDR3: TGTGCCAGCAGTTACGACAGGGGTGGAGAAGAGACCCAGTACTTC. Its translation is CASSYDRGGEETQYF.

The rearrangement joins TRBV7-6 to TRBJ2-1; D remains ambiguous. Germline CDR1 SGHVS, CDR2 FNYEAQ. V lost 2 bases to trimming and J lost 6 bases, with 11 bases between them. The CDR3 consists of 14 residues. CDR3 coding DNA: TGTGCCAGCAGCTTATCCCGAACTTCCAATGAGCAGTTCTTC. It translates to CASSLSRTSNEQFF.

The rearrangement links TRBV29-1 to TRBJ2-5, with a tentative D call TRBD2 (5 bases). Near its end, the DNA agrees better with TRBJ2-7, so the J call may be wrong. The CDR3 sequence is 12 residues long. CDR1 and CDR2 (germline): SQVTM, ANQGSEA. The CDR3 reads CSVEILANEQYF. In DNA, the CDR3 is TGCAGCGTTGAGATCCTAGCCAACGAGCAGTACTTC.

This chain uses TRBV6-1 with TRBJ1-1, with D possibly being TRBD1 (5 bases). V was pared by 6 bases and J by 1 base, with 9 bases between. Germline V CDR1 and CDR2: MNHNS, SASEGT. The CDR3 consists of 13 residues. The CDR3 loop reads CASSPQGNTEAFF. As DNA, the CDR3 is TGTGCCAGCAGCCCCCAGGGGAACACTGAAGCTTTCTTT.

This chain links TRBV2 with TRBJ2-1; D uncertain. CDR1 and CDR2 from the germline V gene are SNHLY and FYNNEI. V lost 6 bases and J 10 bases, leaving 16 bases between the germline ends. This CDR3 is 13 amino acids long. In nucleotides, the CDR3 is TGTGCCAGCAGACAAAGGTGGGCCGTGGAGCAGTTCTTC. It translates to CASRQRWAVEQFF. The variable domain in full, with the rest retrieved from reference TRBV2 and TRBJ2-1, is EPEVTQTPSHQVTQMGQEVILRCVPISNHLYFYWYRQILGQKVEFLVSFYNNEISEKSEIFDDQFSVERPDGSNFTLKIRSTKLEDSAMYFCASRQRWAVEQFFGPGTRLTVL.

This chain links TRBV7-9 with TRBJ1-5; 7 nucleotides agree with TRBD1. Germline CDR1 and CDR2: SEHNR and FQNEAQ (reference sequence). V lost 3 bases to trimming and J lost 3 bases; unmatched junction nucleotides: 2. This CDR3 has 14 amino acids. The CDR3 protein is CASSLGQINQPQHF. The CDR3 DNA reads TGTGCCAGCAGCTTGGGACAGATCAATCAGCCCCAGCATTTT.